These 18 T cell receptor beta chains share one sample of origin, sequenced in a study of control samples from healthy donors and cancer patients. Clones were sequenced by immunoSEQ multiplex PCR, and TCRdb holds only the in-frame ones, with some missing. The sample has about 93,000 clones, roughly nine tenths seen once; the top ten hold 14%. Sequenced input: blood. The source of these receptors is an older woman in good health.

The J gene is TRBJ1-5, the V gene TRBV7-2; D gene uncertain. V shed 2 bases and J shed 0 bases, with 2 bases lying between them. CDR3 length: 13 amino acids. Germline CDR1 reads SGHTA; CDR2 reads FQGNSA. CDR3: CASSLNSNQPQHF. The DNA of the CDR3 is TGTGCCAGCAGCTTAAATAGCAATCAGCCCCAGCATTTT.

On this clone itself: In the same sample, other DNA sequences code for this CDR3. The V and J genes are TRBV5-1 and TRBJ2-1; D gene uncertain. CDR3 length equals 14 residues. Germline CDR1 SGHRS, CDR2 YFSETQ. Trimming stripped 0 bases from V and 0 bases from J, with 4 bases between. The CDR3 coding sequence is TGCGCCAGCAGCTTGGGAGGCTCCTACAATGAGCAGTTCTTC. The encoded protein is CASSLGGSYNEQFF.

This chain uses TRBV5-5 with TRBJ1-2; D might be TRBD1 (5 bases). Germline assignment: CDR1 SGHKS and CDR2 YYEKEE (reference sequence). Trimming stripped 4 bases from V and 4 bases from J, with 26 bases between. The CDR3 loop spans 18 amino acids. CDR3 nucleotide sequence: TGTGCCAGCAGCCCGGTCCTGGGGTCAGGGTCCCCCTCCTATGGCTACACCTTC. Its protein product is CASSPVLGSGSPSYGYTF.

V and J are TRBV15 and TRBJ2-1; 7 positions match TRBD2. CDR1 and CDR2 from the germline V gene are LNHNV and YYDKDF (reference sequence). J was trimmed by 0 bases and V by 8 bases; bases with no gene match: 7. This CDR3 has 15 amino acids. The CDR3 sequence is CATSKRGSSYNEQFF. The CDR3 DNA reads TGTGCCACCTCTAAGCGGGGCAGCTCCTACAATGAGCAGTTCTTC.

In this sample, this clone turned up a few times. The V call is TRBV5-1, the J call TRBJ1-2; 8 nucleotides line up with TRBD1. V gave up 0 bases and J gave up 4 bases; unmatched junction bases: 2. Germline lookup yields CDR1 SGHRS and CDR2 YFSETQ. The CDR3 is made up of 14 amino acids. Written as DNA, the CDR3 is TGCGCCAGCAGCTTGGTACAGGGGGTCTATGGCTACACCTTC. It encodes CASSLVQGVYGYTF.

V and J are TRBV27 and TRBJ2-7, with D unresolved. The CDR3 is made up of 13 amino acids. V was clipped by 3 bases and J by 1 base, with 7 bases between them. Germline V gives CDR1 MNHEY, CDR2 SMNVEV (reference sequence). CDR3 in amino acids: CASSFLPSYEQYF. The CDR3 DNA reads as TGTGCCAGCAGTTTCCTCCCTTCCTACGAGCAGTACTTC.

This chain connects TRBV18 to TRBJ2-7, with D perhaps given as TRBD1 or TRBD2 (5 bases each). Trimming stripped 3 bases from V and 6 bases from J, with 12 bases between. CDR1 and CDR2 from the germline V gene are KGHSH and LQKENI. The length of the CDR3 is 13 residues. The CDR3 nucleotides are TGTGCCAGCTCACCCGACCAGGGACGCGAGCAGTACTTC. Translation gives CASSPDQGREQYF. Drawing the rest from reference TRBV18 and TRBJ2-7, the complete variable domain is NAGVMQNPRHLVRRRGQEARLRCSPMKGHSHVYWYRQLPEEGLKFMVYLQKENIIDESGMPKERFSAEFPKEGPSILRIQQVVRGDSAAYFCASSPDQGREQYFGPGTRLTVT.

The gene calls are TRBV5-1 and TRBJ2-2; perhaps D is TRBD1 or TRBD2 (5 bases each). The CDR3 runs 15 residues. CDR1 SGHRS and CDR2 YFSETQ come from the germline V gene. V lost 0 bases and J lost 5, with 11 bases in between. In DNA form, the CDR3 reads TGCGCCAGCAGCTTGGGGTTTGAGGGGACCGGGGAGCTGTTTTTT. This codes for CASSLGFEGTGELFF.

CDR3 bases: TGTGCCAGCAGCCAAACAGGGCCCTATAATGAAAAACTGTTTTTT. Protein sequence: CASSQTGPYNEKLFF. The V gene is TRBV2, the J gene TRBJ1-4, with D perhaps TRBD1 (6 bases). This CDR3 spans 15 amino acids. CDR1 and CDR2 (germline): SNHLY, FYNNEI. V shed 6 bases and J shed 4 bases, with 15 bases lying between them.

This clone was picked up one time. The chain carries TRBV7-9 and TRBJ1-1; no definite D call. The length of the CDR3 is 14 residues. V dropped 6 bases and J dropped 4 bases, with 15 bases sitting between them. CDR1 is SEHNR, CDR2 FQNEAQ, per germline (reference sequence). CDR3 sequence: CASSILAPPTEAFF. CDR3 sequence (DNA): TGTGCCAGCAGTATCCTAGCTCCCCCCACTGAAGCTTTCTTT.

The V gene is TRBV5-4, the J gene TRBJ2-7; 9 nucleotides match TRBD2. The CDR3 is 15 residues long. The junction had 6 bases not matched to a gene; V was cut back by 1 base and J by 4 bases. Germline CDR1 SGHNT, CDR2 YYREEE (reference sequence). DNA for the CDR3: TGTGCCAGCAGCTTGATTAGCGGGAGTAGGTACGAGCAGTACTTC. Translating gives CASSLISGSRYEQYF.

This rearrangement joins TRBV6-5 to TRBJ1-1; possible D gene TRBD1, 5 bases. Germline lookup yields CDR1 MNHEY and CDR2 SVGAGI. The CDR3 spans 13 residues. The V and J ends lost 6 bases and 1 base respectively, with 9 bases between them. The CDR3 nucleotides are TGTGCCAGCAGCGACAGACCGAACACTGAAGCTTTCTTT. It translates to CASSDRPNTEAFF.

This chain uses TRBV7-9 with TRBJ1-1; D might be TRBD1 (6 bases). Trimming removed 10 bases from V and 3 bases from J, with 21 bases in between. Germline assignment: CDR1 SEHNR and CDR2 FQNEAQ (reference sequence). This CDR3 contains 15 residues. The DNA for the CDR3 is TGTGCCACCCGATGGGGGGGCTTAGGGGACACTGAAGCTTTCTTT. This sequence encodes CATRWGGLGDTEAFF.

J is TRBJ2-2 and V is TRBV6-5; D is perhaps TRBD1 or TRBD2 (5 bases each). The CDR3 sequence is 15 residues long. CDR1 MNHEY and CDR2 SVGAGI come from the germline V gene. The V gene lost 7 bases and the J gene lost 4 bases, with 16 bases spanning the gap. CDR3 region: CASNIDGATTGELFF. CDR3 in DNA: TGTGCCAGCAACATCGACGGGGCAACCACCGGGGAGCTGTTTTTT.

The chain has TRBV14 and TRBJ1-1; 11 nucleotides align to TRBD1. Germline V lookup: CDR1 SGHDN, CDR2 FVKESK. V trimming: 2 bases; J trimming: 12 bases; junction bases outside the gene matches: 5. The CDR3 covers 13 residues. DNA for the CDR3: TGTGCCAGCAGCCAATGGGACAGGGGGGAAACTTTCTTT. Protein: CASSQWDRGETFF. The variable domain in full, with the rest retrieved from reference TRBV14 and TRBJ1-1, is EAGVTQFPSHSVIEKGQTVTLRCDPISGHDNLYWYRRVMGKEIKFLLHFVKESKQDESGMPNNRFLAERTGGTYSTLKVQPAELEDSGVYFCASSQWDRGETFFGQGTRLTVV.

V usage is TRBV9 and J usage is TRBJ1-6, with D possibly matching TRBD1 (5 bases). The germline V gene encodes CDR1 SGDLS and CDR2 YYNGEE. The CDR3 runs 15 residues. Trimming removed 4 bases from V and 7 bases from J, with 15 bases in between. This CDR3 is CASSFSREGNSPLHF. The CDR3 coding sequence is TGTGCCAGCAGCTTTTCCAGGGAAGGGAATTCACCCCTCCACTTT. The whole variable domain, filled in from reference TRBV9 and TRBJ1-6, reads DSGVTQTPKHLITATGQRVTLRCSPRSGDLSVYWYQQSLDQGLQFLIQYYNGEERAKGNILERFSAQQFPDLHSELNLSSLELGDSALYFCASSFSREGNSPLHFGNGTRLTVT.

The chain recombines TRBV6-5 with TRBJ1-4; TRBD1 aligns across 7 bases. The CDR3 runs to 14 residues. CDR1 and CDR2 (germline): MNHEY, SVGAGI. Germline trimming cut 7 bases from V and 7 bases from J; bases unmatched to any gene: 9. CDR3 DNA: TGTGCCAGCAACCGAGACAGGGTTGTTGAAAAACTGTTTTTT. Its translation: CASNRDRVVEKLFF.

V is TRBV7-9 and J is TRBJ2-1, with D maybe TRBD1 (6 bases). In germline, CDR1 is SEHNR, CDR2 FQNEAQ (reference sequence). V lost 5 bases, J lost 0 bases, and 14 bases lay in between. The CDR3 totals 16 residues. The CDR3, as DNA: TGTGCCAGCAGCCAAGGACAGTTTAGCTCCTACAATGAGCAGTTCTTC. It translates to CASSQGQFSSYNEQFF. Combining the CDR3 with reference TRBV7-9 and TRBJ2-1 gives the whole variable domain DTGVSQNPRHKITKRGQNVTFRCDPISEHNRLYWYRQTLGQGPEFLTYFQNEAQLEKSRLLSDRFSAERPKGSFSTLEIQRTEQGDSAMYLCASSQGQFSSYNEQFFGPGTRLTVL.